The present entry profiles one TCR beta chain with its context. Its antigen is currently unknown. Produced via immunoSEQ multiplex PCR; TCRdb's table is partial and in-frame only. This sample has about 170,000 clones, with 85% to 90% found just once. This record belongs to a study of T cell responses to AZD1222 COVID-19 vaccine. Study-wide results and limits: There were repertoire samples only from the period after the peak T cell response. AZD1222 recipients seropositive at baseline numbered only five to seven. Following two doses of AZD1222, Spike-specific TCR breadth and depth rose.

The CDR3 totals 16 residues. Germline loops: CDR1 MNHEY, CDR2 SMNVEV (reference sequence). V lost 3 bases and J lost 0, with 11 bases in between. V and J are TRBV27 and TRBJ2-2; D perhaps matches TRBD1 (5 bases). Source: peripheral blood, taken 28 days after the second dose of the MenACWY control vaccine. The sequence was collected from an adult who received the MenACWY meningococcal vaccine as a control. The CDR3 is CASSLWGQSNTGELFF. The CDR3 DNA sequence: TGTGCCAGCAGTTTGTGGGGCCAATCGAACACCGGGGAGCTGTTTTTT.